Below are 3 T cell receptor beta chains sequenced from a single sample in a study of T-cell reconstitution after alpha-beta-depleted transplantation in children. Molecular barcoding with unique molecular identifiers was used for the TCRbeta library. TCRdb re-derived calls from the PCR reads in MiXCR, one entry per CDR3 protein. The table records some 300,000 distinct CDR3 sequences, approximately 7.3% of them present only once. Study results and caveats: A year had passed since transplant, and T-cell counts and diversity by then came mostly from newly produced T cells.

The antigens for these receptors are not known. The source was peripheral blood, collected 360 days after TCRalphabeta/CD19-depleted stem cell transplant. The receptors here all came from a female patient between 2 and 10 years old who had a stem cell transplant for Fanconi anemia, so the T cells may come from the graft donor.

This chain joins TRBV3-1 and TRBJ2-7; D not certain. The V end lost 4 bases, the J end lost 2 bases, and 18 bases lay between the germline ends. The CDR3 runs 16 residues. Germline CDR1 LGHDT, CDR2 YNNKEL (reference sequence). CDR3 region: CASSRKQMVLPYEQYV. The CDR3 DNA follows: TGTGCCAGCAGCCGCAAGCAGATGGTGCTTCCCTACGAGCAGTACGTC.

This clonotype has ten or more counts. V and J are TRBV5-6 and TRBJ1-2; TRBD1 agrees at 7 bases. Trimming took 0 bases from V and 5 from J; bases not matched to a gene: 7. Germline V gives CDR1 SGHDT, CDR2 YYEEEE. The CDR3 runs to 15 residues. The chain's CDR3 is CASSLGQGAEYGYTF. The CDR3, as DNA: TGTGCCAGCAGCTTGGGACAGGGAGCGGAATATGGCTACACCTTC.

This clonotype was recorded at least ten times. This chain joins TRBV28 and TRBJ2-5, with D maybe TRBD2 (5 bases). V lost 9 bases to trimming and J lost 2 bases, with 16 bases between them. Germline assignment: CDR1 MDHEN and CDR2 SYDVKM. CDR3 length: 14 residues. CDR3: CASLDRGLQETQYF. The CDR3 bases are TGTGCCAGTTTGGACCGCGGGCTACAAGAGACCCAGTACTTC.